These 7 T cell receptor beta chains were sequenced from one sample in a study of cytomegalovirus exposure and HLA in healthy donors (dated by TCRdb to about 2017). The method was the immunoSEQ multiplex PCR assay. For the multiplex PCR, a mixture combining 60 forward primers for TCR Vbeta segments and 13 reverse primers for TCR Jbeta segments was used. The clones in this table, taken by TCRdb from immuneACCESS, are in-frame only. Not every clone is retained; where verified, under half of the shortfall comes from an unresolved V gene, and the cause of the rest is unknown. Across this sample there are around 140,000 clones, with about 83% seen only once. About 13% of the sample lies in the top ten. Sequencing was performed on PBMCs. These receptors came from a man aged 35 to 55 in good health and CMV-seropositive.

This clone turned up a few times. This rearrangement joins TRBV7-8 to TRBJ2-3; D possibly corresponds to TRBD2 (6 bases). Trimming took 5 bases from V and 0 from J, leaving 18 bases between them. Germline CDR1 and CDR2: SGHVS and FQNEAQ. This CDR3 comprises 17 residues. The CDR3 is CASSGASAQLSTDTQYF. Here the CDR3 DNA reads TGTGCCAGCAGCGGTGCTAGCGCTCAGCTTAGCACAGATACGCAGTATTTT.

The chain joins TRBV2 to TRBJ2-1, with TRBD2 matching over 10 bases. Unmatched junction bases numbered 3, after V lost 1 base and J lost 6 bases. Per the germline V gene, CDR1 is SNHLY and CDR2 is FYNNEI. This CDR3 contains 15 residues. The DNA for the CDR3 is TGTGCCAGCAGTGAAGTAAGACTAGCGGGCAATGAGCAGTTCTTC. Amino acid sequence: CASSEVRLAGNEQFF.

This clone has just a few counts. CDR3 DNA: TGTGCCAGCAGCAAGCAAGGACAGGGCGGGGAAAAACTGTTTTTT. It specifies CASSKQGQGGEKLFF. V and J are TRBV2 and TRBJ1-4; 8 nucleotides agree with TRBD1. CDR1 and CDR2 from the germline V gene are SNHLY and FYNNEI. The length of the CDR3 is 15 residues. J was trimmed by 8 bases and V by 6 bases; bases with no gene match: 11.

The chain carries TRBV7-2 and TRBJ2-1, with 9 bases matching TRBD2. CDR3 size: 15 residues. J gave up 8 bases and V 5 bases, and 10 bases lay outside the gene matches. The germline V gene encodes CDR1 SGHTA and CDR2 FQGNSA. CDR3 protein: CASSRLADFYDEQFF. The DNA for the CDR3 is TGTGCCAGCAGCCGACTAGCGGACTTCTATGATGAGCAGTTCTTC.

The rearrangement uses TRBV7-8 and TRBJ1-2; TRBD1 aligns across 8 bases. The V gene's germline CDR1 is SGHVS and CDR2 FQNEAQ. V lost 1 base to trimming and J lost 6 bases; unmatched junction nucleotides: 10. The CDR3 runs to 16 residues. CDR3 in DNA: TGTGCCAGCAGCTTAGTTCGGGGAAGACAGGGGAATGGCTACACCTTC. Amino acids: CASSLVRGRQGNGYTF. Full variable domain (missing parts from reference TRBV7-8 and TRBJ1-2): GAGVSQSPRYKVAKRGQDVALRCDPISGHVSLFWYQQALGQGPEFLTYFQNEAQLDKSGLPSDRFFAERPEGSVSTLKIQRTQQEDSAVYLCASSLVRGRQGNGYTFGSGTRLTVV.

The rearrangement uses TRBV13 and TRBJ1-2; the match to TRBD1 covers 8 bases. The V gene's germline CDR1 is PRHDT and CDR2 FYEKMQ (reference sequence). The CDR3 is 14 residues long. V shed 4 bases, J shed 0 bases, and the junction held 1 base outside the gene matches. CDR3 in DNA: TGTGCCAGCAGCTCAGGGGGCTCTAACTATGGCTACACCTTC. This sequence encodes CASSSGGSNYGYTF.

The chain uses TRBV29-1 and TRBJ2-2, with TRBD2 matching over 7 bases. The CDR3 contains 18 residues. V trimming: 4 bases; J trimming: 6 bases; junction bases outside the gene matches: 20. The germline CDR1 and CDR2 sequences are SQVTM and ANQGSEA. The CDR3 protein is CSVGGQGWSGMGPGELFF. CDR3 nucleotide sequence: TGCAGCGTTGGAGGGCAGGGCTGGAGCGGGATGGGTCCCGGGGAGCTGTTTTTT.